These T cell receptor beta chains were read from a single sample in a study of blood T cell repertoires in COVID-19. Profiling relied on immunoSEQ multiplex PCR, and the TCRdb table lists in-frame clones only, not all of them. The sample includes about 260,000 clones, approximately 79% of them seen just once. Sequencing used PBMCs or T cells enriched from blood (not recorded which). Receptors originate from a man aged 25 to 40 with acute COVID-19. Both conserved end residues are part of each CDR3. A D gene is named only where the DNA matches it firmly. Only part of the rows carry a size: once, few, many, or a class if the clone is expanded.

cdr3_nt,cdr3_aa,j_call,d_call,clone_size,v_call
TGTGCCAGCAGCTGGGGGGTTTCGATTGGTGAAGCTTTCTTT,CASSWGVSIGEAFF,TRBJ1-1,-,-,TRBV5-1
TGTGCCAGCTCTGGGACAGCCGCGGAAAAACTGTTTTTT,CASSGTAAEKLFF,TRBJ1-4,TRBD1,-,TRBV28
TGTGCCAGCAGCGGTCCAGGCACAGGGATTACAGTCAATCAGCCCCAGCATTTT,CASSGPGTGITVNQPQHF,TRBJ1-5,-,-,TRBV5-5
TGTGCCAGCAGCTTAGGAGGTTACGACTCCTACAATGAGCAGTTCTTC,CASSLGGYDSYNEQFF,TRBJ2-1,-,-,TRBV7-2
TGTGCCAGTAGTATAGGTCCGGTTACCAATTCACCCCTCCACTTT,CASSIGPVTNSPLHF,TRBJ1-6,-,-,TRBV19
TGTGCCAGCGGACCTCGGACCGGGGGGGACTACACCTTC,CASGPRTGGDYTF,TRBJ1-2,-,once,TRBV4-2
TGTGCCAGCAGCCCACAGGGGGCGGTGAACACTGAAGCTTTCTTT,CASSPQGAVNTEAFF,TRBJ1-1,TRBD1,once,TRBV7-2
TGTGCCAGCAGCTTGGGCCAGGGCGGGAACACTGAAGCTTTCTTT,CASSLGQGGNTEAFF,TRBJ1-1,-,-,TRBV5-4
TGTGCTAGCAGCTTAGCGGACTATGATGAGCAGTTCTTC,CASSLADYDEQFF,TRBJ2-1,-,-,TRBV7-7
TGCAGCGCAACAGACAGCTCTGGGGCCAACGTCCTGACTTTC,CSATDSSGANVLTF,TRBJ2-6,-,-,TRBV29-1
TGTGCCAGCAGCTTGGATGCGCCCAATGGCTACACCTTC,CASSLDAPNGYTF,TRBJ1-2,-,-,TRBV5-6
TGTGCCAGCAGCCAATTCCAGAGAGGGGGACAGGGCGCTAGACGGTACCAAGAGACCCAGTACTTC,CASSQFQRGGQGARRYQETQYF,TRBJ2-5,TRBD1,-,TRBV4-2
TGTGCCAGTAGCCAATTGGTGGGCCCGTCACCACAGTATTTT,CASSQLVGPSPQYF,TRBJ2-3,-,-,TRBV19
TGCGCCAGCAGCCCGACAGGACTCTATGGCTACACCTTC,CASSPTGLYGYTF,TRBJ1-2,-,-,TRBV4-1
TGTGCCAGCAGCGACTACACAACCACTGAAGCTTTCTTT,CASSDYTTTEAFF,TRBJ1-1,-,-,TRBV7-3
TGTGCCAGCAGCCAAGACCCACGAGCGGACAATGAGCAGTTCTTC,CASSQDPRADNEQFF,TRBJ2-1,-,once,TRBV3-1/TRBV3-2
TGTGCCAGCCGCCCGGCCGGGTCTAACTATGGCTACACCTTC,CASRPAGSNYGYTF,TRBJ1-2,-,-,TRBV28
TGTGCCAGCAGCTTCCGGGGAGATTCACCCCTCCACTTT,CASSFRGDSPLHF,TRBJ1-6,-,few,TRBV5-8
TGTGCCAGCAGCTTACGACTAGCGGGAGGGCCGGTCAACACCGGGGAGCTGTTTTTT,CASSLRLAGGPVNTGELFF,TRBJ2-2,TRBD2,-,TRBV9
TGTGCCAGCAGGGTACAGGGTGATTATAATTCACCCCTCCACTTT,CASRVQGDYNSPLHF,TRBJ1-6,-,-,TRBV28
TGTGCCAGCAGTTATAGGACTTTATTCGTCGGGGAGCTGTTTTTT,CASSYRTLFVGELFF,TRBJ2-2,-,-,TRBV6-2/TRBV6-3
TGTGCCAGCAGCTTAGCGCGGGCGGGGGGCCTCGCAGATACGCAGTATTTT,CASSLARAGGLADTQYF,TRBJ2-3,TRBD2,-,TRBV7-2
TGTGCCAGCAGCAACACAGATACGCAGTATTTT,CASSNTDTQYF,TRBJ2-3,-,-,TRBV12-3/TRBV12-4
TGTGCCAGCAGCTTAGAGGCGGATTTCACTGAAGCTTTCTTT,CASSLEADFTEAFF,TRBJ1-1,-,-,TRBV5-1
TGTGCCAGCAGTCAAGACAGGTCCGGCACAGATACGCAGTATTTT,CASSQDRSGTDTQYF,TRBJ2-3,-,-,TRBV2
TGTGCCAGTAGTATAGGACTAGCGGGAGGGGCTGGGGCCAACGTCCTGACTTTC,CASSIGLAGGAGANVLTF,TRBJ2-6,TRBD2,-,TRBV19
TGTGCCAGCAGTTCCCCGCAGGAAGCTTTCTTT,CASSSPQEAFF,TRBJ1-1,-,-,TRBV28
TGTGCCAGTAGTATTTACGGGAGCACTGAAGCTTTCTTT,CASSIYGSTEAFF,TRBJ1-1,-,-,TRBV19
TGTGCCAGCAGCTCGGGAAACCTGTGGGGCTACACCTTC,CASSSGNLWGYTF,TRBJ1-2,-,-,TRBV7-2
TGCGCCAGCAGCCAAGATGAACTAGAAGTCTACAATGAGCAGTTCTTC,CASSQDELEVYNEQFF,TRBJ2-1,-,-,TRBV4-3
TGTGCCAGCAGCCTTACAGGGGGATTTGAAGCTTTCTTT,CASSLTGGFEAFF,TRBJ1-1,TRBD1,-,TRBV5-5
TGTGCCAGCAGTTACTCGGTGGCAGGGATTACCGGGGAGCTGTTTTTT,CASSYSVAGITGELFF,TRBJ2-2,-,-,TRBV6-5
TGCGCCAGCAGTCAATCCGGGGTCTACTATGGCTACACCTTC,CASSQSGVYYGYTF,TRBJ1-2,-,-,TRBV23-1
TGTGCCTGGAGTAAGGGGGCTGGGGCCAACGTCCTGACTTTC,CAWSKGAGANVLTF,TRBJ2-6,-,-,TRBV30
TGTGCCAGCAGCCTCGGGAACTATAATTCACCCCTCCACTTT,CASSLGNYNSPLHF,TRBJ1-6,-,-,TRBV7-9
TGTGCCAGCAGCTCCACAGGGAGCTCCTACAATGAGCAGTTCTTC,CASSSTGSSYNEQFF,TRBJ2-1,-,few,TRBV11-3
TGTGCCAGCAGCGTACAGGGTGAAGCTTTCTTT,CASSVQGEAFF,TRBJ1-1,-,-,TRBV9
TGTGCCAGCACCCCAATTGGACAGGAAGCTTTCTTT,CASTPIGQEAFF,TRBJ1-1,-,-,TRBV28
TGTGCCAGCAGCTTCTTCCAGCGGGGGGGCAGTGAGCAGTTCTTC,CASSFFQRGGSEQFF,TRBJ2-1,TRBD2,-,TRBV5-5
TGTGCCAGCAGCGTAGATCTAGCCGCCGAGACCCAGTACTTC,CASSVDLAAETQYF,TRBJ2-5,-,-,TRBV9
TGTGCCAGCAGCTTAGGGCCCCAGGGGAGCACTGAAGCTTTCTTT,CASSLGPQGSTEAFF,TRBJ1-1,-,-,TRBV7-2
TGTGCCAGCAGTTTAGTGCCAGGGCCCCAGCATTTT,CASSLVPGPQHF,TRBJ1-5,-,-,TRBV28
TGTGCCAGCAGTCCTGCCATGACAGGGGGGCATATGCGGAACACCATATATTTT,CASSPAMTGGHMRNTIYF,TRBJ1-3,TRBD1,-,TRBV7-9
TGTGCCAGCAGCTTAGCTAGTAACGCTGAAGCTTTCTTT,CASSLASNAEAFF,TRBJ1-1,-,-,TRBV7-2
TGCAGTGCTAGTACGGGAGGGGACCACAATGAGCAGTTCTTC,CSASTGGDHNEQFF,TRBJ2-1,TRBD2,-,TRBV20-1
TGTGCCAGCAGTCCGCGAGCGGGAACCGGAGAGACCCAGTACTTC,CASSPRAGTGETQYF,TRBJ2-5,TRBD2,-,TRBV11-3
TGCGCCAGCAGTGGGCTGGGGAACACTGAAGCTTTCTTT,CASSGLGNTEAFF,TRBJ1-1,-,-,TRBV5-1
TGTGCCACGCAAACACGGGAGGGCCATGCAGATACGCAGTATTTT,CATQTREGHADTQYF,TRBJ2-3,TRBD2,-,TRBV24-1
TGCGCCAGCAGTCAATCGCGGCAGTCCTCCTACAATGAGCAGTTCTTC,CASSQSRQSSYNEQFF,TRBJ2-1,-,-,TRBV23-1
TGTGCCAGCAGCTTTCTCAACACTGAAGCTTTCTTT,CASSFLNTEAFF,TRBJ1-1,-,-,TRBV7-8
TGTGCTAGTGGTTTGCCGAGAACTAGCGGGACTCTCCTGGAACAGTTCTTC,CASGLPRTSGTLLEQFF,TRBJ2-1,TRBD2,-,TRBV12-5
TGTGCCAGCTCAGAGGGACACCATCTGAACACTGAAGCTTTCTTT,CASSEGHHLNTEAFF,TRBJ1-1,-,-,TRBV18
TGCGCCAGCAGCTTGGCCGGGGGTGGCTACACCTTC,CASSLAGGGYTF,TRBJ1-2,-,-,TRBV5-1